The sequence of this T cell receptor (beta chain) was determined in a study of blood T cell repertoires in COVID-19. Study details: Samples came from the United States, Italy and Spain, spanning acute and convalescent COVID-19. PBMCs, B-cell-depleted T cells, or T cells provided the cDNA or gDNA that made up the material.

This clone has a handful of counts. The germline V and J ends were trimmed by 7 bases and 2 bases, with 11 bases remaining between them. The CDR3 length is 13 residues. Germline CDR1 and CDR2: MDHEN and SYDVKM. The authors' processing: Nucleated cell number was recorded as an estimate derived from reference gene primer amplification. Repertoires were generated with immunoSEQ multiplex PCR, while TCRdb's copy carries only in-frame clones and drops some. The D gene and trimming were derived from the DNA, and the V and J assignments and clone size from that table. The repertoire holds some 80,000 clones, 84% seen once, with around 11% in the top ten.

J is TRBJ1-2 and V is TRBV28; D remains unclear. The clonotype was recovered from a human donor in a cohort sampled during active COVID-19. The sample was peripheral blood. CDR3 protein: CASNPGSNYGYTF. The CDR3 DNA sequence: TGTGCCAGCAACCCGGGAAGCAACTATGGCTACACCTTC.